This TCR beta chain was identified during a study of cytomegalovirus exposure and HLA in healthy donors. Study results and caveats: Most TCRs appeared rarely, but some public TCRs recurred in many donors. TRBV6-2, TRBV6-3 and some other V segments were unresolvable in 87-base-pair reads. Accounts indicate the classifier identified cytomegalovirus status with strong specificity and sensitivity. Later analysis reportedly placed an Asian-associated ancestry cluster below the roughly 640-donor mean in N-insertions.

Primers: 60 Vbeta forward and 13 Jbeta reverse. The method was immunoSEQ multiplex PCR; TCRdb's version includes in-frame clones alone and lacks a portion of them. The sample shows 150,000 to 200,000 clones, about 80% of them seen only once. On this clone itself: What it binds is unknown.

CDR3 size: 16 residues. With 4 bases clipped from V and 4 bases from J, the junction kept 9 bases outside the gene matches. The germline V gene has CDR1 SGDLS and CDR2 YYNGEE. The rearrangement joins TRBV9 to TRBJ1-4; TRBD1 agrees at 8 bases. The receptor was derived from a woman in her twenties or thirties in good health and CMV-seronegative. Source material: PBMCs. The CDR3 sequence: CASSPTTDRVNEKLFF. CDR3 sequence (DNA): TGTGCCAGCAGCCCCACTACGGACAGGGTTAATGAAAAACTGTTTTTT. Full variable domain (missing parts from reference TRBV9 and TRBJ1-4): DSGVTQTPKHLITATGQRVTLRCSPRSGDLSVYWYQQSLDQGLQFLIQYYNGEERAKGNILERFSAQQFPDLHSELNLSSLELGDSALYFCASSPTTDRVNEKLFFGSGTQLSVL.